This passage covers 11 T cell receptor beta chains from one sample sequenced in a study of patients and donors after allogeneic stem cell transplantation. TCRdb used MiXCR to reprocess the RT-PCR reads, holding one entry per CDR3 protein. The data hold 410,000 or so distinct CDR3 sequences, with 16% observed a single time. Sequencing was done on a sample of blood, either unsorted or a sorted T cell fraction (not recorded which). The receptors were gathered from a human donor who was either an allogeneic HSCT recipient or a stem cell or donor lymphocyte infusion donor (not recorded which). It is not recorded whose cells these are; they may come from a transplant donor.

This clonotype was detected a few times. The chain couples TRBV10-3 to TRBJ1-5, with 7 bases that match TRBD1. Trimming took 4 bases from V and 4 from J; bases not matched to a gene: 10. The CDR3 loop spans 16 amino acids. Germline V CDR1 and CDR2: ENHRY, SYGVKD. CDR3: CAISGAGPGGNQPQHF. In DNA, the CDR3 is TGTGCCATCAGTGGTGCAGGGCCAGGGGGTAATCAGCCCCAGCATTTT.

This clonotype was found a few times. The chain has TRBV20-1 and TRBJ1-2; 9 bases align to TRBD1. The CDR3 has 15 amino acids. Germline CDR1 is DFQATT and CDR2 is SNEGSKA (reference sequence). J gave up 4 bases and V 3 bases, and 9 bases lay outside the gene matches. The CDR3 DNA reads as TGCAGTGCTAGGGATACAGGGGGCGTTTTCTATGGCTACACCTTC. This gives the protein CSARDTGGVFYGYTF.

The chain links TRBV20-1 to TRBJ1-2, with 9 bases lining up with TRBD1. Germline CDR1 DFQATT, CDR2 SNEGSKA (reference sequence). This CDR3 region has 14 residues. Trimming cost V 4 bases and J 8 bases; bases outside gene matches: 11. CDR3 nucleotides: TGCAGTGCTATCCCGGACAGGGGAGGGCACGGCTACACCTTC. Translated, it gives CSAIPDRGGHGYTF.

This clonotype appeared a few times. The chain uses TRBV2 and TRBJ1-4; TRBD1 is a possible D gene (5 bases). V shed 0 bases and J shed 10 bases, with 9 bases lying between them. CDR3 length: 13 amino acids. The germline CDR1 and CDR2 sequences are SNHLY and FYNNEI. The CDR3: CASSEASQGKLFF. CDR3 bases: TGTGCCAGCAGTGAAGCTTCGCAGGGAAAACTGTTTTTT.

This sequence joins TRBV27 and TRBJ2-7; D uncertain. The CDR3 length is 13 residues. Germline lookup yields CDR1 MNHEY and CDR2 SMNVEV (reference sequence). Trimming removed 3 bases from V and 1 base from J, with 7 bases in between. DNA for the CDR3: TGTGCCAGCAGTTTTTCGACTTCCTACGAGCAGTACTTC. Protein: CASSFSTSYEQYF.

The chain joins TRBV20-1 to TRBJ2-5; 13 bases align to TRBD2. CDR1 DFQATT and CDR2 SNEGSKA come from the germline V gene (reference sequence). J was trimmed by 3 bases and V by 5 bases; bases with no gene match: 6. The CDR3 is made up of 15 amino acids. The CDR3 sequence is CSAVGTSGIKETQYF. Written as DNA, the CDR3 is TGCAGTGCTGTCGGGACTAGCGGGATAAAAGAGACCCAGTACTTC.

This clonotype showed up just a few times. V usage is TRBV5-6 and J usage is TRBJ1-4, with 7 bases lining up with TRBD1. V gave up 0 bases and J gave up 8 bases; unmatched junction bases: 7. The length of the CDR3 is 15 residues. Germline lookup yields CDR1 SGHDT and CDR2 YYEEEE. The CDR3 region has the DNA TGTGCCAGCAGCTTGGGACAGGGCCAAGAGGAAAAACTGTTTTTT. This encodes CASSLGQGQEEKLFF. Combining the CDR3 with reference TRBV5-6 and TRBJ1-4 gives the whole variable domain DAGVTQSPTHLIKTRGQQVTLRCSPKSGHDTVSWYQQALGQGPQFIFQYYEEEERQRGNFPDRFSGHQFPNYSSELNVNALLLGDSALYLCASSLGQGQEEKLFFGSGTQLSVL.

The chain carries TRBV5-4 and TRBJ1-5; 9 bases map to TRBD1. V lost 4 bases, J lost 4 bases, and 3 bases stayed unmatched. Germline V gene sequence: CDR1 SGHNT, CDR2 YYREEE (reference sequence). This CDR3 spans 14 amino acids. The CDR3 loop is CASSRTGDNQPQHF. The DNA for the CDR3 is TGTGCCAGCAGCCGGACAGGGGATAATCAGCCCCAGCATTTT.

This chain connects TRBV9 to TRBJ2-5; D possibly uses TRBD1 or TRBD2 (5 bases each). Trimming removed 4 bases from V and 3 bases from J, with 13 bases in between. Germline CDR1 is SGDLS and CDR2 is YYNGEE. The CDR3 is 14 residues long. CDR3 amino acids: CASSLRDAEETQYF. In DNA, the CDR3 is TGTGCCAGCAGCCTCAGGGACGCGGAAGAGACCCAGTACTTC.

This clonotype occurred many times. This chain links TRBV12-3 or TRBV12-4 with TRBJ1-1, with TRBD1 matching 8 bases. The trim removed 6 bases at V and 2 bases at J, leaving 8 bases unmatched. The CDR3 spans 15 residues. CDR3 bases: TGTGCCAGCAGAGAGACAGGGGTCAATAACACTGAAGCTTTCTTT. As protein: CASRETGVNNTEAFF.

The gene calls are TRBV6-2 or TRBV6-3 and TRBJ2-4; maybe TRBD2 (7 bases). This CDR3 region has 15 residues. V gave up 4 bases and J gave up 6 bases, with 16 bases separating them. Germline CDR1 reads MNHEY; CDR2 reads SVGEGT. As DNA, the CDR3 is TGTGCCAGCAGTTCCCAAGGACTAGGGGGAAACATTCAGTACTTC. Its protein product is CASSSQGLGGNIQYF.